This is a list of T cell receptor beta chains from one sample in a study of cytomegalovirus exposure and HLA in healthy donors. The table came from immunoSEQ multiplex PCR; TCRdb's copy has only in-frame clones and leaves some out. Its listing shows 130,000 to 150,000 clones. The material sequenced was PBMCs. These receptors came from a woman between 50 and 59 years old in good health and CMV-seronegative. CDR3s include the opening cysteine and the closing phenylalanine or tryptophan. Each record gives: D gene, V gene, J gene, CDR3 DNA, CDR3 protein. D genes are given only for firm matches.

TRBD1	TRBV7-8	TRBJ1-2	TGTGCCAGCAGCGTGGGACAGGGGAACTATGGCTACACCTTC	CASSVGQGNYGYTF
TRBD2	TRBV7-2	TRBJ2-1	TGTGCCAGCAGCTCGCTGGCGGGAGGGCCTCTACGGGAGCAGTTCTTC	CASSSLAGGPLREQFF
TRBD1	TRBV5-1	TRBJ2-1	TGCGCCAGCAGCTTCCAGGGGGAGAATGAGCAGTTCTTC	CASSFQGENEQFF
.	TRBV27	TRBJ1-5	TGTGCCAGCAGTCATTACCGGGACACAAACTATCAGCCCCAGCATTTT	CASSHYRDTNYQPQHF
.	TRBV20-1	TRBJ1-1	TGCAGTGCCGCGGGGGGTGAAGCTTTCTTT	CSAAGGEAFF
.	TRBV5-6	TRBJ1-2	TGTGCCAGCAGCTTAAAAGACAGGAGAGCTAACTATGGCTACACCTTC	CASSLKDRRANYGYTF
.	TRBV6-5	TRBJ1-2	TGTGCCAGCAGCAAAGACAGGAACTATGGCTACACCTTC	CASSKDRNYGYTF
.	TRBV18	TRBJ1-3	TGTGCCAGCTCACCCGTGAGAGGGGGTGGAAACACCATATATTTT	CASSPVRGGGNTIYF
TRBD1	TRBV4-2	TRBJ2-4	TGTGCCAGCAGCCAAGTATCTCTACAGGGGGAAAACATTCAGTACTTC	CASSQVSLQGENIQYF
.	TRBV5-1	TRBJ2-2	TGCGCCAGCAGCTTGGCCCCGTCCGGTACCGGGGAGCTGTTTTTT	CASSLAPSGTGELFF
.	TRBV2	TRBJ1-2	TGTGCCAGCAGTGAAGTCAGAACTAACTATGGCTACACCTTC	CASSEVRTNYGYTF
.	TRBV5-4	TRBJ1-3	TGTGCCAGCAGCCTACGGACATCGGGAAACACCATATATTTT	CASSLRTSGNTIYF
TRBD1	TRBV12-5	TRBJ2-7	TGTGCTAGTGGTTTGGACTACAGGGGCTCCTACGAGCAGTACTTC	CASGLDYRGSYEQYF
TRBD1	TRBV15	TRBJ1-5	TGTGCCACCAACGCCGGGACAGGGGGCCAGCCCCAGCATTTT	CATNAGTGGQPQHF
TRBD1	TRBV19	TRBJ2-7	TGTGCCAGTAGTTCCCCCGGGACAGGGAGCGAGCAGTACTTC	CASSSPGTGSEQYF
TRBD1	TRBV6-6	TRBJ2-3	TGTGCCAGCAGTTATCTGGGACAGGGGGCTGGAGATACGCAGTATTTT	CASSYLGQGAGDTQYF
TRBD2	TRBV28	TRBJ2-5	TGTGCCAGCAGTCCCGCGGGGGGGCATGAGACCCAGTACTTC	CASSPAGGHETQYF
TRBD1	TRBV19	TRBJ1-1	TGTGCCAGTAGCACGGACAGGGAGGCCACTGAAGCTTTCTTT	CASSTDREATEAFF
TRBD2	TRBV6-5	TRBJ2-7	TGTGCCAGCAGTTACTCCCTAGCGGGGCCCTACGAGCAGTACTTC	CASSYSLAGPYEQYF
.	TRBV21-1	TRBJ1-6	TGTGCCAGCAGCAACGTTCTCTCCTCCCTCCACTTT	CASSNVLSSLHF
TRBD1	TRBV19	TRBJ1-5	TGTGCCAGTAGCTTTACAGGGGATAATCAGCCCCAGCATTTT	CASSFTGDNQPQHF
.	TRBV15	TRBJ1-5	TGTGCCACCAGCAGAGTCGATAGGAGAGATCAGCCCCAGCAATTT	CATSRVDRRDQPQQF
.	TRBV9	TRBJ1-1	TGTGCCAGCAGCGCCTGGGACTTAAGAACGGCTTTCTTT	CASSAWDLRTAFF
TRBD2	TRBV15	TRBJ2-2	TGTGCCACCAGGGACCTTGCGGGGGGTTTCCGGACCGGGGAGCTGTTTTTT	CATRDLAGGFRTGELFF
TRBD2	TRBV10-3	TRBJ2-5	TGTGCCATCAGTTCTACCGGGACTAAGGAAGAGACCCAGTACTTC	CAISSTGTKEETQYF
.	TRBV5-8	TRBJ1-3	TGTGCCAGCAGCTTGAGGGGCTCTGGAAACACCATATATTTT	CASSLRGSGNTIYF
TRBD2	TRBV28	TRBJ2-5	TGTGCCAGCAGCTCCTGGACTAGCGGGAAGCACGGGTTGGAGACCCAGTACTTC	CASSSWTSGKHGLETQYF
.	TRBV25-1	TRBJ1-2	TGTGCCAGCAGTGAACGAAACGGAGGGCATGGCTACACCTTC	CASSERNGGHGYTF
TRBD2	TRBV6-5	TRBJ2-1	TGTGCCAGCAGAACACTAGCGGGGGAGGTCAATGAGCAGTTCTTC	CASRTLAGEVNEQFF
TRBD2	TRBV18	TRBJ2-1	TGTGCCAGCTCACTAACTAGCGACAATGAGCAGTTCTTC	CASSLTSDNEQFF
.	TRBV19	TRBJ1-2	TGTGCCAGTAGGGAACAGGGAATAGAGGGCTACACCTTC	CASREQGIEGYTF
TRBD2	TRBV5-1	TRBJ2-3	TGCGCCAGCAGCCCTAGGGGACAGGGAACTAGCGGGGGAACCACAGATACGCAGTATTTT	CASSPRGQGTSGGTTDTQYF
.	TRBV11-1	TRBJ2-7	TGTGCCAGCAGCTCGACTGTTACCCCGTTCTCCTACGAGCAGTACTTC	CASSSTVTPFSYEQYF
.	TRBV5-6	TRBJ1-4	TGTGCCAGCAGCCTGGGGGCGATTAGGGGCCTTAATGAAAAACTGTTTTTT	CASSLGAIRGLNEKLFF
.	TRBV7-9	TRBJ1-1	TGTGCCAGCAGCCCCCACCGGGAGGGGTTTTTCCAAGTGAACACTGAAGCTTTCTTT	CASSPHREGFFQVNTEAFF
.	TRBV28	TRBJ1-2	TGTGCCAGCAGTTTATTCCAGGCTTCCGGTGGCTACACCTTC	CASSLFQASGGYTF
.	TRBV5-4	TRBJ1-2	TGTGCCAGCAGCCATGACGAGGGTCATGGCTACACCTTC	CASSHDEGHGYTF
.	TRBV6-5	TRBJ2-3	TGTGCCAGCAGTACACCAGGGTTAGGCACAGATACGCAGTATTTT	CASSTPGLGTDTQYF
TRBD1	TRBV30	TRBJ1-2	TGTGCCTGGGATAGAGGGGGACAGGGGGCAGATGGCTACACCTTC	CAWDRGGQGADGYTF
TRBD2	TRBV10-1	TRBJ2-3	TGCGCCAGACGAGGACTAGCGGGACCTACGCAGTATTTT	CARRGLAGPTQYF
TRBD1	TRBV19	TRBJ1-1	TGTGCCAGTAGTCACAGGGGGCGAGACACTGAAGCTTTCTTT	CASSHRGRDTEAFF
TRBD2	TRBV4-1	TRBJ2-1	TGCGCCAGCAGCCATGGGACTAGCGGGAGATCGGTCTACAATGAGCAGTTCTTC	CASSHGTSGRSVYNEQFF
TRBD1	TRBV30	TRBJ1-5	TGTGCCTGGAGCGAAGGGGGCAGTCAGCCCCAGCATTTT	CAWSEGGSQPQHF
.	TRBV5-1	TRBJ2-5	TGCGCCAGCAGCCCCAGAGGAGGGAAGACTGAAGAGACCCAGTACTTC	CASSPRGGKTEETQYF
TRBD2	TRBV28	TRBJ2-3	TGTGCCAGCAGTTTTAGTAGGCGGGAGGTCATAACAGATACGCAGTATTTT	CASSFSRREVITDTQYF
TRBD1	TRBV9	TRBJ2-2	TGTGCCAGCAGCGTGGGGACAGGGATAACCGGGGAGCTGTTTTTT	CASSVGTGITGELFF
.	TRBV4-2	TRBJ1-2	TGTGCCAGCAGCCAAGAGAGGGGGACTAACTATGGCTACACCTTC	CASSQERGTNYGYTF
TRBD2	TRBV4-1	TRBJ2-7	TGCGCCAGCAGCCAAGGGGACGGGAGGGCCCACGAGCAGTACTTC	CASSQGDGRAHEQYF
.	TRBV9	TRBJ2-2	TGTGCCAGCAGCCCGTGGGGGGAACCCACCGGGGAGCTGTTTTTT	CASSPWGEPTGELFF
TRBD2	TRBV29-1	TRBJ2-1	TGCAGCGCTATAGTAAGAGTCTTCCGGGGACTAGCGGGCTACAATGAGCAGTTCTTC	CSAIVRVFRGLAGYNEQFF
TRBD1	TRBV6-5	TRBJ1-5	TGTGCCAGCAGTCGGACAGGGGGTCAGCCCCAGCATTTT	CASSRTGGQPQHF
TRBD1	TRBV4-2	TRBJ2-1	TGTGCCAGCAGCCCACAACCAGGACAGGGGGATGAGCAGTTCTTC	CASSPQPGQGDEQFF
.	TRBV5-1	TRBJ1-2	TGCGCCAGCAGCTTGTACACTCACTCCGAGGGCGGCTACACCTTC	CASSLYTHSEGGYTF
TRBD2	TRBV2	TRBJ2-5	TGTGCCAGCAAACGGGCTAGCGGGAGTGCAGAGACCCAGTACTTC	CASKRASGSAETQYF
.	TRBV5-6	TRBJ2-5	TGTGCCAGCAGCTTGTGGTCTTCTGCGGGGACCCAGTACTTC	CASSLWSSAGTQYF
TRBD2	TRBV7-9	TRBJ2-2	TGTGCCAGCAGGGCGTTAGCGGGATCGGACACCGGGGAGCTGTTTTTT	CASRALAGSDTGELFF
.	TRBV5-1	TRBJ1-2	TGCGCCAGCAGCTCCCCGGGACAAGTTTATGGCTACACCTTC	CASSSPGQVYGYTF